The 9 T cell receptor beta chains presented below share a single source sample, sequenced in a study of T cell responses to AZD1222 COVID-19 vaccine. Profiled with immunoSEQ multiplex PCR; TCRdb holds only in-frame clones, not every one. The repertoire includes roughly 120,000 clones, 75% to 90% of them detected once, and roughly 5.2% sits in the top ten. Source: peripheral blood, taken on day 0 of AZD1222 vaccination. All receptors derive from an adult in good health.

The chain joins TRBV27 to TRBJ2-7, with TRBD1 matching 8 bases. J was trimmed by 6 bases and V by 7 bases; bases with no gene match: 8. The CDR3 is 13 residues long. CDR1 MNHEY and CDR2 SMNVEV come from the germline V gene (reference sequence). The CDR3 DNA reads as TGTGCCAGCACCTCGGACAGGGAATCCGAGCAGTACTTC. Its translation is CASTSDRESEQYF.

The chain recombines TRBV3-1 (or the pseudogene TRBV3-2) with TRBJ2-7, with D perhaps TRBD2 (5 bases). V lost 4 bases and J 2 bases, leaving 15 bases between the germline ends. CDR1 and CDR2 (germline): LGHDT, YNNKEL (reference sequence). This CDR3 is built from 15 residues. In nucleotides, the CDR3 is TGTGCCAGCAGCCTAGCTCCGGGATCGCCCTACGAGCAGTACTTC. Its translation is CASSLAPGSPYEQYF.

The chain combines TRBV9 with TRBJ2-5, with 11 bases matching TRBD2. CDR1 and CDR2 from the germline V gene are SGDLS and YYNGEE. The CDR3 runs 16 residues. V lost 3 bases, J lost 1 base, and 5 bases stayed unmatched. The CDR3 sequence is CASSEGGLAAQETQYF. The CDR3 DNA is TGTGCCAGCAGCGAGGGGGGACTAGCGGCCCAAGAGACCCAGTACTTC. Full variable domain (remainder filled in from reference TRBV9 and TRBJ2-5): DSGVTQTPKHLITATGQRVTLRCSPRSGDLSVYWYQQSLDQGLQFLIQYYNGEERAKGNILERFSAQQFPDLHSELNLSSLELGDSALYFCASSEGGLAAQETQYFGPGTRLLVL.

This rearrangement joins TRBV30 to TRBJ2-6; D is possibly TRBD1 or TRBD2 (5 bases each). The V and J ends lost 2 bases and 0 bases respectively, with 8 bases between them. The CDR3 spans 15 residues. Per germline, CDR1 GTSNPN and CDR2 SVGIG (reference sequence). The DNA of the CDR3 is TGTGCCTGGAGTACTGGGGGCTCTGGGGCCAACGTCCTGACTTTC. This encodes CAWSTGGSGANVLTF. The complete variable domain, with remaining parts taken from reference TRBV30 and TRBJ2-6, reads SQTIHQWPATLVQPVGSPLSLECTVEGTSNPNLYWYRQAAGRGLQLLFYSVGIGQISSEVPQNLSASRPQDRQFILSSKKLLLSDSGFYLCAWSTGGSGANVLTFGAGSRLTVL.

V gene TRBV19 combines with J gene TRBJ2-5, with 10 bases aligning to TRBD1. The germline V gene encodes CDR1 LNHDA and CDR2 SQIVND (reference sequence). Trimming at V came to 5 bases and at J to 5 bases, leaving 5 bases not matched to a gene. The CDR3 length is 14 residues. The CDR3 sequence is CASSATGGAETQYF. CDR3 DNA: TGTGCCAGTAGTGCGACAGGGGGCGCGGAGACCCAGTACTTC.

The genes are TRBV5-6 and TRBJ1-1, with D unresolved. CDR3 length: 13 residues. V was cut by 2 bases and J by 1 base, with 6 bases left in between. Looked up from germline, CDR1 is SGHDT and CDR2 is YYEEEE. The CDR3 loop reads CASSFVQNTEAFF. The CDR3 coding sequence is TGTGCCAGCAGCTTCGTCCAGAACACTGAAGCTTTCTTT. The complete variable domain, with remaining parts taken from reference TRBV5-6 and TRBJ1-1, reads DAGVTQSPTHLIKTRGQQVTLRCSPKSGHDTVSWYQQALGQGPQFIFQYYEEEERQRGNFPDRFSGHQFPNYSSELNVNALLLGDSALYLCASSFVQNTEAFFGQGTRLTVV.

The chain uses TRBV10-3 and TRBJ2-2, with 7 bases fitting TRBD1. Losses at the gene ends were 6 bases for V and 0 bases for J; bases not matched to a gene: 7. Germline V lookup: CDR1 ENHRY, CDR2 SYGVKD. This CDR3 is 16 amino acids long. In DNA form, the CDR3 reads TGTGCCATCAGCTCCCCGGGACAGACGAACACCGGGGAGCTGTTTTTT. This encodes CAISSPGQTNTGELFF.

In nucleotides, the CDR3 is TGTGCCAGCAATGGTCTTGAGTATAGCAATCAGCCCCAGCATTTT. Translated, it gives CASNGLEYSNQPQHF. The V call is TRBV28, the J call TRBJ1-5, with D unresolved. The V end was cut by 7 bases, the J end by 0 bases, with 13 bases between. CDR1 MDHEN and CDR2 SYDVKM come from the germline V gene. The CDR3 totals 15 residues.

The chain is built from TRBV7-2 and TRBJ2-7; 11 bases match TRBD2. This CDR3 is 16 amino acids long. Germline V gene data show CDR1 as SGHTA and CDR2 as FQGNSA. V dropped 2 bases and J dropped 2; count of bases not matched to a gene: 5. In DNA, the CDR3 is TGTGCCAGCAGCTTAACTAGCGGGAGTGGGGCCTACGAGCAGTACTTC. Protein sequence: CASSLTSGSGAYEQYF.